This TCR beta chain appears in the sequencing data of a study of cytomegalovirus exposure and HLA in healthy donors. Remarks on this clone: Its matching antigen is unknown.

Notes on the study in general: The study found most TCR sequences rare, yet found some public TCRs in many donors. Later on, a genetic analysis was performed. It linked a missense variant in DCLRE1C with V- and J-gene trimming of TCR beta. Accurate predictions that matched the HLA-A and HLA-B alleles of most subjects were reportedly made from TCR beta sequences. At a 0.05 false discovery rate, a later analysis found over 15,000 TCR beta sequences to be associated with HLA alleles.

The germline V gene has CDR1 KGHSH and CDR2 LQKENI. V dropped 3 bases and J dropped 4 bases, with 4 bases sitting between them. The CDR3 extends over 12 amino acids. Researchers ran the PCR with 60 Vbeta and 13 Jbeta primers. Sequenced by immunoSEQ multiplex PCR; TCRdb stores in-frame clones only, minus some. The sample has approximately 160,000 clones, about four fifths seen once. What was sequenced was PBMCs. The TCR comes from a male donor in good health and CMV-seropositive. The rearrangement links TRBV18 to TRBJ2-1; D remains ambiguous. The CDR3 loop is CASSPEYNEQFF. Here the CDR3 DNA reads TGTGCCAGCTCACCGGAGTACAATGAGCAGTTCTTC.